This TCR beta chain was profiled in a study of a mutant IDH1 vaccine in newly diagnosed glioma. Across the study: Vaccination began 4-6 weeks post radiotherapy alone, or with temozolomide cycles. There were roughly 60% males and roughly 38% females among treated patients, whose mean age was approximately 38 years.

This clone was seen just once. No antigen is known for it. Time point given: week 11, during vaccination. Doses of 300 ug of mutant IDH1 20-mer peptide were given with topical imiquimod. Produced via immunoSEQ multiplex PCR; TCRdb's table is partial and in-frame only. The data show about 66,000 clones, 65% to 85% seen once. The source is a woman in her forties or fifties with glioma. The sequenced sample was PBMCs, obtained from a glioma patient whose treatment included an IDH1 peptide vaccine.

CDR3 region: CASGSFGPQETQYF. CDR3 coding DNA: TGCGCCAGCGGAAGTTTCGGACCGCAAGAGACCCAGTACTTC. The rearrangement uses TRBV5-1 and TRBJ2-5, with D hard to call. The germline V gene encodes CDR1 SGHRS and CDR2 YFSETQ. The CDR3 has 14 residues. V was shortened by 7 bases and J by 2 bases, with 15 bases between the two germline ends. Together with reference TRBV5-1 and TRBJ2-5, the CDR3 gives the full variable domain: KAGVTQTPRYLIKTRGQQVTLSCSPISGHRSVSWYQQTPGQGLQFLFEYFSETQRNKGNFPGRFSGRQFSNSRSEMNVSTLELGDSALYLCASGSFGPQETQYFGPGTRLLVL.